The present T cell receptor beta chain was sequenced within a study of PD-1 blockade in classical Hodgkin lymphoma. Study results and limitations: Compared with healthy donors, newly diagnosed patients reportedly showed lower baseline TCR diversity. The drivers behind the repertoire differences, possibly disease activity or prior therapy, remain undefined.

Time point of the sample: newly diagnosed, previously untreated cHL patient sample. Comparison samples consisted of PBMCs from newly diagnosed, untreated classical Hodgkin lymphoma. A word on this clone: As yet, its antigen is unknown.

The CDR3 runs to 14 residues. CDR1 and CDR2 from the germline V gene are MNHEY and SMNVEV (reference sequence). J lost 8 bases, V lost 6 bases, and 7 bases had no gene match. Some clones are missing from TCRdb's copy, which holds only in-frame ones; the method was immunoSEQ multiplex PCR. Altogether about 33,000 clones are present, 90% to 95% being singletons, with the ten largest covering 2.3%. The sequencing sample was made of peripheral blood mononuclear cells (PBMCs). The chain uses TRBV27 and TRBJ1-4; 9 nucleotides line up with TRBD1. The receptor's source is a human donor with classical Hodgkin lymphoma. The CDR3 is CASSATGGGEKLFF. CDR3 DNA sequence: TGTGCCAGCAGCGCAACAGGGGGCGGAGAAAAACTGTTTTTT.